This T cell receptor (beta chain) was sequenced for a study of graft-versus-host responses after intestinal transplantation. Across the study: Transplants given to recipients were multivisceral, liver-intestinal, or isolated intestinal.

Study-level points and caveats: Allograft clonal ratios (graft-versus-host to host-versus-graft) were high in patients who had graft-donor T cell macrochimerism. HvG clone declines early post-transplant were associated with peak circulating GvH levels.

Germline V CDR1 and CDR2: MGHRA, YSYEKL. The CDR3 spans 15 residues. V lost 1 base and J 10 bases, leaving 17 bases between the germline ends. The authors seeded some 200,000 CFSE-labeled responder cells together with some 200,000 irradiated stimulator cells tagged with violet dye. The authors sorted proliferating CFSE-low CD3+CD4+ and CD3+CD8+ responders after the reaction. TCRdb's table, derived via immunoSEQ multiplex PCR, lists solely in-frame clones and lacks some. The table includes 10,000 or so clones, about 35% detected once. This clone was seen just once. This sequence was found in a human patient who received an intestinal transplant. The sample in question was alloreactive CD8+ T cells from a mixed lymphocyte reaction culture, obtained before intestinal transplant. The subset here: CFSE-low proliferating T cells sorted from approximately six-day pre-transplant mixed lymphocyte reaction (GvH or HvG direction). V is TRBV4-1 and J is TRBJ1-3, with a possible D match to TRBD1 (5 bases). The DNA for the CDR3 is TGCGCCAGCAGCCAAGTCTGGGGGGGGGTCCGGACCATATATTTT. It specifies CASSQVWGGVRTIYF.